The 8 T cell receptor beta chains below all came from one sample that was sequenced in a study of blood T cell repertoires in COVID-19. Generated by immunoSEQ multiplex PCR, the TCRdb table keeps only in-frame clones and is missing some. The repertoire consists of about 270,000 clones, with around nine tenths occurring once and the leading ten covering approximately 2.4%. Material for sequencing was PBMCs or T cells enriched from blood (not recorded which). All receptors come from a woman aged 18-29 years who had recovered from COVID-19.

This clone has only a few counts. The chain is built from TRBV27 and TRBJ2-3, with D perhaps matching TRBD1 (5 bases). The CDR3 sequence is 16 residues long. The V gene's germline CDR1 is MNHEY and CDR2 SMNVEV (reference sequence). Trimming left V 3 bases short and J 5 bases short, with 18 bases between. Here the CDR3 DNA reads TGTGCCAGCAGTTTTAGGGGCGGCTGGCATCAAGATACGCAGTATTTT. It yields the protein CASSFRGGWHQDTQYF.

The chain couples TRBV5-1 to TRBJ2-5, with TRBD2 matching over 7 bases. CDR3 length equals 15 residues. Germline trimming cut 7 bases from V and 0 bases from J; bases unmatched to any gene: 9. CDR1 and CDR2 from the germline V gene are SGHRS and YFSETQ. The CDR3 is CASCPLGGYQETQYF. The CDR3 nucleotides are TGCGCCAGCTGCCCTCTCGGGGGGTACCAAGAGACCCAGTACTTC.

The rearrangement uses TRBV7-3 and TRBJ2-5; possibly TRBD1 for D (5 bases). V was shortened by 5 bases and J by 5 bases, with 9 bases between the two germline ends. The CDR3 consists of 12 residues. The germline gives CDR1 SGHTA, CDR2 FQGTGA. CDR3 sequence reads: CASSQPGETQYF. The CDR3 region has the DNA TGTGCCAGCAGCCAACCAGGGGAGACCCAGTACTTC.

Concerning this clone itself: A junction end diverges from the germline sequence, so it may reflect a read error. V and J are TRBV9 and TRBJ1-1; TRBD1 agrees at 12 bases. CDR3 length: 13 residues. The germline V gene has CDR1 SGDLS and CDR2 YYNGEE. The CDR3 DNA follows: TGTGCCAGCAGCGCGGGACAGGGGGCTGAGGCTTTCTTT. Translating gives CASSAGQGAEAFF.

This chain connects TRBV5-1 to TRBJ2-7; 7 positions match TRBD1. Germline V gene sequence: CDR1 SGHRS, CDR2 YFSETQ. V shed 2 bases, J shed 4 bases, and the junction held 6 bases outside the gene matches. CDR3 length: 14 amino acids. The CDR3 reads CASSLTGDLYEQYF. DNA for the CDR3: TGCGCCAGCAGCTTAACAGGGGACCTTTACGAGCAGTACTTC. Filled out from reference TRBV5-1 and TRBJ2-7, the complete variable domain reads KAGVTQTPRYLIKTRGQQVTLSCSPISGHRSVSWYQQTPGQGLQFLFEYFSETQRNKGNFPGRFSGRQFSNSRSEMNVSTLELGDSALYLCASSLTGDLYEQYFGPGTRLTVT.

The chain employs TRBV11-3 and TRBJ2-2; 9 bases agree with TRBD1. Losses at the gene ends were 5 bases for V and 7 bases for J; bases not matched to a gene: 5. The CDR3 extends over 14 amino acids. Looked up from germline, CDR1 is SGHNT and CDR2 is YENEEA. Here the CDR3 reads CASSLGQGNGELFF. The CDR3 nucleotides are TGTGCCAGCAGCCTGGGACAGGGTAACGGGGAGCTGTTTTTT. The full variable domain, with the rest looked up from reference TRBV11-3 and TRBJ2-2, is EAGVVQSPRYKIIEKKQPVAFWCNPISGHNTLYWYLQNLGQGPELLIRYENEEAVDDSQLPKDRFSAERLKGVDSTLKIQPAELGDSAVYLCASSLGQGNGELFFGEGSRLTVL.

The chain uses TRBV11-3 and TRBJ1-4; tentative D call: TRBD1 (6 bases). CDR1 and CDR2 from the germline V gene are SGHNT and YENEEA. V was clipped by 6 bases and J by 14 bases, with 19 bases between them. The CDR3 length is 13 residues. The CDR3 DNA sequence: TGTGCCAGCAGTCGACAACAGGGATCAATGCTGTTTTTT. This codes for CASSRQQGSMLFF.

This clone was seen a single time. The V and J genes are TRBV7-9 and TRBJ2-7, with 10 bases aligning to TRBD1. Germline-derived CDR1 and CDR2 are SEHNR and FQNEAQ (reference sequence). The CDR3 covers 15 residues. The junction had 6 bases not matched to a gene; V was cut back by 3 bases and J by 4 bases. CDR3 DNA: TGTGCCAGCAGCTTTGACAGGGGGCCCTTGTACGAGCAGTACTTC. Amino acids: CASSFDRGPLYEQYF.